Listed below are T cell receptor beta chains from one sample, sequenced in a study of long-term antiretroviral therapy in people with HIV. Data came from immunoSEQ multiplex PCR; TCRdb stores just in-frame clones and leaves some out. The profile shows more than 6,000 clones, 74% of them singletons. This specimen was unsorted PBMCs, taken 0.1 years before starting antiretroviral therapy. These receptors were taken from a man between 18 and 35 years old with HIV. CDR3s include the opening cysteine and the closing phenylalanine or tryptophan. The order of the fields is D gene, clone size, V gene, J gene, CDR3 DNA, CDR3 protein. A D gene is named only where the DNA matches it firmly. Clone size is stated in some rows and not others, as once, few, many or a class when expanded.

D: TRBD2; size: few; V: TRBV6-1; J: TRBJ2-5; DNA: TGTGCCAGCAGTGAACTAGCGGGGGGGCCTGAGACCCAGTACTTC; CDR3: CASSELAGGPETQYF
D: TRBD2; size: -; V: TRBV2; J: TRBJ2-5; DNA: TGTGCCAGCAGTGAAGGTCTTAGCGGGGGGCAAGAGACCCAGTACTTC; CDR3: CASSEGLSGGQETQYF
D: -; size: -; V: TRBV4-1; J: TRBJ1-1; DNA: TGCGCCAGCAGCCAAGATCGTGGGAGGTTCTTT; CDR3: CASSQDRGRFF
D: -; size: -; V: TRBV28; J: TRBJ2-7; DNA: TGTGCCAGCAGTTTGAGGAGAGAGCAGTACTTC; CDR3: CASSLRREQYF
D: TRBD2; size: -; V: TRBV11-3; J: TRBJ2-3; DNA: TGTGCCAGCAGCTTAGGTCATACTAGCGGGGTAACAGATACGCAGTATTTT; CDR3: CASSLGHTSGVTDTQYF
D: TRBD1; size: -; V: TRBV28; J: TRBJ1-6; DNA: TGTGCCAGCAGTCCCGGGCAGGGGGGATACTCACCCCTCCACTTT; CDR3: CASSPGQGGYSPLHF
D: -; size: once; V: TRBV18; J: TRBJ1-3; DNA: TGTGCCAGCTCCCCCGACGGCAACTCTGGAAACACCATATATTTT; CDR3: CASSPDGNSGNTIYF
D: TRBD2; size: -; V: TRBV9; J: TRBJ2-5; DNA: TGTGCCAGCAGCGTAGCGGGGACTATTTTAGAGACCCAGTACTTC; CDR3: CASSVAGTILETQYF
D: -; size: -; V: TRBV9; J: TRBJ1-2; DNA: TGTGCCAGCAGCGTAGCTCAAGGGAGTGACTATGGCTACACCTTC; CDR3: CASSVAQGSDYGYTF
D: TRBD1; size: once; V: TRBV28; J: TRBJ2-2; DNA: TGTGCCAGCAGTCCATACAGGGGGACGGACACCGGGGAGCTGTTTTTT; CDR3: CASSPYRGTDTGELFF
D: -; size: few; V: TRBV20-1; J: TRBJ1-2; DNA: TGCAGTGCTCCGGGCTACACCTTC; CDR3: CSAPGYTF
D: -; size: -; V: TRBV4-1; J: TRBJ2-1; DNA: TGCGCCAGCAGCCAAGATTCCCTCAATGAGCAGTTCTTC; CDR3: CASSQDSLNEQFF
D: -; size: -; V: TRBV6-5; J: TRBJ2-3; DNA: TGTGCCAGCGCTGGATTTCCCACAGATACGCAGTATTTT; CDR3: CASAGFPTDTQYF
D: -; size: -; V: TRBV5-6; J: TRBJ1-1; DNA: TGTGCCAGCAGCTTAGGCCGAGGGGACCACACTGAAGCTTTCTTT; CDR3: CASSLGRGDHTEAFF
D: TRBD2; size: -; V: TRBV25-1; J: TRBJ2-1; DNA: TGTGCCAGCAGCCTAGCGGGGGACTACAATGAGCAGTTCTTC; CDR3: CASSLAGDYNEQFF
D: TRBD1; size: large; V: TRBV2; J: TRBJ1-2; DNA: TGTGCCAGCAGAAACAGGGGGCTAACCGCCTACACCTTC; CDR3: CASRNRGLTAYTF
D: -; size: -; V: TRBV5-4; J: TRBJ2-6; DNA: TGTGCCAGCAATTTGGGCAGGACCTCTGGGGCCAACGTCCTGACTTTC; CDR3: CASNLGRTSGANVLTF
D: -; size: -; V: TRBV28; J: TRBJ1-3; DNA: TGTGCCAGCACAACACCGAAGAGCTCTGGAAACACCATATATTTT; CDR3: CASTTPKSSGNTIYF
D: -; size: -; V: TRBV12-5; J: TRBJ1-1; DNA: TGTGCTAGTGGTCCACCCTCGGTCGGTGTGTTCACTGAAGCTTTCTTT; CDR3: CASGPPSVGVFTEAFF
D: -; size: -; V: TRBV7-6; J: TRBJ2-2; DNA: TGTGCCAGCAGCCCCGAATTGGCCTCTCTGTACGGGGAGCTGTTTTTT; CDR3: CASSPELASLYGELFF
D: TRBD1; size: -; V: TRBV28; J: TRBJ1-6; DNA: TGTGCCAGCAAAAGGGGACAGGGTGGTTCACCCCTCCACTTT; CDR3: CASKRGQGGSPLHF
D: -; size: -; V: TRBV5-1; J: TRBJ1-1; DNA: TGCGCCAGCAGCCCCCCTGGGAGAACTGAAGCTTTCTTT; CDR3: CASSPPGRTEAFF
D: TRBD1; size: -; V: TRBV4-1; J: TRBJ1-5; DNA: TGCGCCAGCAGCCAAGAGTCAGGACAGGAGCGGCCCCAGCATTTT; CDR3: CASSQESGQERPQHF
D: TRBD2; size: -; V: TRBV29-1; J: TRBJ2-1; DNA: TGCAGCGTTGAAGGAGGATACGGGGGGATCTACAATGAGCAGTTCTTC; CDR3: CSVEGGYGGIYNEQFF
D: -; size: -; V: TRBV6-5; J: TRBJ2-5; DNA: TGTGCCAGCAGGAAGAACAGGGTCCAAGAGACCCAGTACTTC; CDR3: CASRKNRVQETQYF
D: -; size: -; V: TRBV2; J: TRBJ1-3; DNA: TGTGCCAGCCGGGACATCACTTATCCTGGAAACACCATATATTTT; CDR3: CASRDITYPGNTIYF
D: TRBD1; size: -; V: TRBV15; J: TRBJ2-1; DNA: TGTGCCACCAGCAGAGAGGCTGGGACAGGGTACTACAATGAGCAGTTCTTC; CDR3: CATSREAGTGYYNEQFF
D: -; size: once; V: TRBV7-6; J: TRBJ2-2; DNA: TGTGCCAGCACCCGTTGGGGGGCCCCGAACACCGGGGAGCTGTTTTTT; CDR3: CASTRWGAPNTGELFF
D: TRBD1; size: -; V: TRBV5-1; J: TRBJ1-2; DNA: TGCGCCAGCAGCGCGGACAGGGGGTATGGCTACACCTTC; CDR3: CASSADRGYGYTF
D: -; size: -; V: TRBV4-1; J: TRBJ2-3; DNA: TGCGCCAGCAGCCCGTTGGCCGGCCCCACAGATACGCAGTATTTT; CDR3: CASSPLAGPTDTQYF
D: TRBD2; size: -; V: TRBV28; J: TRBJ2-2; DNA: TGTGCCAGCAGCATCGGGGGGGGGTTCACCGGGGAGCTGTTTTTT; CDR3: CASSIGGGFTGELFF
D: -; size: -; V: TRBV11-2; J: TRBJ2-7; DNA: TGTGCCAGCAGCTTAGTTTACGAGCAGTACTTC; CDR3: CASSLVYEQYF
D: -; size: -; V: TRBV6-6; J: TRBJ1-2; DNA: TGTGCCAGCAGTTACGTCCCTACACTAAACTATGGCTACACCTTC; CDR3: CASSYVPTLNYGYTF
D: TRBD1; size: -; V: TRBV10-2; J: TRBJ1-1; DNA: TGCGCCAGCAGTGGACAGGGGGCTTTTGACACTGAAGCTTTCTTT; CDR3: CASSGQGAFDTEAFF
D: -; size: few; V: TRBV28; J: TRBJ1-2; DNA: TGTGCCAGCGGCCCAGATGGCTACACCTTC; CDR3: CASGPDGYTF
D: TRBD2; size: -; V: TRBV5-3; J: TRBJ2-5; DNA: TGTGCCAGAAGCTTGTTAGCGGGGGGGGAAGAGACCCAGTACTTC; CDR3: CARSLLAGGEETQYF
D: -; size: -; V: TRBV28; J: TRBJ1-2; DNA: TGTGCCAGCAGTTTACGGACATTTCACGTGCGACAGAATGGCTACACCTTC; CDR3: CASSLRTFHVRQNGYTF
D: -; size: -; V: TRBV7-7; J: TRBJ2-1; DNA: TGTGCTAGCAGCTTAGCGCTAGACTCCTACAATGAGCAGTTCTTC; CDR3: CASSLALDSYNEQFF
D: -; size: -; V: TRBV23-1; J: TRBJ1-5; DNA: TGCGCCAGCAGTCAGGCGCGACAGGCGGGTACTCCCCAGCATTTT; CDR3: CASSQARQAGTPQHF
D: TRBD2; size: -; V: TRBV28; J: TRBJ2-3; DNA: TGTGCCAGCATTAGCGGGGGGACCACAGATACGCAGTATTTT; CDR3: CASISGGTTDTQYF
D: -; size: -; V: TRBV10-1; J: TRBJ1-2; DNA: TGCGCCAGCAGTGATACAACAGGAGGGATCTATGGCTACACCTTC; CDR3: CASSDTTGGIYGYTF
D: -; size: -; V: TRBV18; J: TRBJ1-4; DNA: TGTGCCAGCTCACCGGGGGGGGCGACTAATGAAAAACTGTTTTTT; CDR3: CASSPGGATNEKLFF
D: TRBD1; size: -; V: TRBV6-1; J: TRBJ1-5; DNA: TGTGCCAGCAGTGAATTAACAGGGGGTAGTCAGCCCCAGCATTTT; CDR3: CASSELTGGSQPQHF
D: -; size: -; V: TRBV4-1; J: TRBJ2-1; DNA: TGCGCCAGCAGCCAAGGGCTAGAGAGCTCCTACAATGAGCAGTTCTTC; CDR3: CASSQGLESSYNEQFF
D: TRBD2; size: -; V: TRBV14; J: TRBJ2-1; DNA: TGTGCCAGCAGCCAAGGGCAGCGGGGGGGATACTACAATGAGCAGTTCTTC; CDR3: CASSQGQRGGYYNEQFF
D: TRBD1; size: -; V: TRBV11-2; J: TRBJ2-1; DNA: TGTGCCAGCAGCTCGGACAGGCAAGCGCAGTTCTTC; CDR3: CASSSDRQAQFF
D: -; size: -; V: TRBV7-2; J: TRBJ2-7; DNA: TGTGCCAGCAGCTTAGAACTAGCCGACTACGAGCAGTACTTC; CDR3: CASSLELADYEQYF
D: -; size: once; V: TRBV19; J: TRBJ1-5; DNA: TGTGCCAGTAAATCCGGGACCGATCGTATAGATAGCAATCAGCCCCAGCATTTT; CDR3: CASKSGTDRIDSNQPQHF
D: -; size: -; V: TRBV5-5; J: TRBJ2-7; DNA: TGTGCCAGCAGCAGCCCCGGGACGGAGGTCCTACTCGAGCAGTACTTC; CDR3: CASSSPGTEVLLEQYF
D: TRBD1; size: -; V: TRBV7-3; J: TRBJ2-2; DNA: TGTGCCAGCAGCCCCCACAGGGGTAGAAACACCGGGGAGCTGTTTTTT; CDR3: CASSPHRGRNTGELFF
D: -; size: few; V: TRBV15; J: TRBJ1-4; DNA: TGTGCCACCAGCAGGGATACAGAAAATGAAAAACTGTTTTTT; CDR3: CATSRDTENEKLFF
D: TRBD1; size: -; V: TRBV19; J: TRBJ2-5; DNA: TGTGCCGTGGGGACAGCTCAGCAAGAGACCCAGTACTTC; CDR3: CAVGTAQQETQYF
D: -; size: -; V: TRBV7-9; J: TRBJ2-1; DNA: TGTGCCAGCAGCTTATGGAAGGGCGATATTTTGAATGAGCAGTTCTTC; CDR3: CASSLWKGDILNEQFF